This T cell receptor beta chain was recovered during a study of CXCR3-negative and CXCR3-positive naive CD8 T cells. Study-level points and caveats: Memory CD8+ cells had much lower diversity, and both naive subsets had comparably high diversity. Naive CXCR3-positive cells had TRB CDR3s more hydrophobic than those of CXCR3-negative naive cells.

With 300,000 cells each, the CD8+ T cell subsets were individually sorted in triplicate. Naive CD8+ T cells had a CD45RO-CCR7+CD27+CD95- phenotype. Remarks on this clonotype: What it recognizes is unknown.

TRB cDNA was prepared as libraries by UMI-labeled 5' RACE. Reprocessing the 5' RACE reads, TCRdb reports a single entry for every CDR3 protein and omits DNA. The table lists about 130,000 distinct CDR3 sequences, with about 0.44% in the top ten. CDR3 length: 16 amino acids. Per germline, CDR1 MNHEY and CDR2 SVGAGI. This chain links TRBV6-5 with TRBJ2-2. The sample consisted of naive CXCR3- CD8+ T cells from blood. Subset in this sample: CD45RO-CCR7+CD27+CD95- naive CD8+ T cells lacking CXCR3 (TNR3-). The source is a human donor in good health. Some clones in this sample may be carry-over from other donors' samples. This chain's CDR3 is CASSYSKNINTGELFF.